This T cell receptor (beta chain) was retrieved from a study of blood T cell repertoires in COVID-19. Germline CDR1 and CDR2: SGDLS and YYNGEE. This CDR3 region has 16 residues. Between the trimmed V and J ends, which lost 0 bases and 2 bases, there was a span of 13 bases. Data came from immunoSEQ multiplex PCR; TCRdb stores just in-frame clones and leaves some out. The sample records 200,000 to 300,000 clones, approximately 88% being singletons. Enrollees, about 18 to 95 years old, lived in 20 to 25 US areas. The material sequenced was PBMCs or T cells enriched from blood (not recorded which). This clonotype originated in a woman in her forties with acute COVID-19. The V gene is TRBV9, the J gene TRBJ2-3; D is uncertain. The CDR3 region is CASSVGPAQTTDTQYF. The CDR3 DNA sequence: TGTGCCAGCAGCGTAGGGCCTGCCCAAACCACAGATACGCAGTATTTT.